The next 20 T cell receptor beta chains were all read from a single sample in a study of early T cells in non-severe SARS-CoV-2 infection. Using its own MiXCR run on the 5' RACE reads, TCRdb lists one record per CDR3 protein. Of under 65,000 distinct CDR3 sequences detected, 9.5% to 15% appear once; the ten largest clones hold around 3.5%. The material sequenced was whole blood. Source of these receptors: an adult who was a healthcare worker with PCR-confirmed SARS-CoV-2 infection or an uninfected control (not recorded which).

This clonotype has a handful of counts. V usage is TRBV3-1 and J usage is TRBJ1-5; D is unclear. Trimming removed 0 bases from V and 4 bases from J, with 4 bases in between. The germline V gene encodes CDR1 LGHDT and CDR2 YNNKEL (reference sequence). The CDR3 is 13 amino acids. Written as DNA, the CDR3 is TGTGCCAGCAGCCAAGACAGGAATCAGCCCCAGCATTTT. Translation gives CASSQDRNQPQHF.

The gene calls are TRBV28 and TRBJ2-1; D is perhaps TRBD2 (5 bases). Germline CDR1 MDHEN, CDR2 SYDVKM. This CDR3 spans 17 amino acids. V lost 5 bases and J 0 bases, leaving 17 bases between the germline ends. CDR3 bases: TGTGCCAGCAGTCCCCAAAGACTATTTAGCTCCTACAATGAGCAGTTCTTC. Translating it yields CASSPQRLFSSYNEQFF.

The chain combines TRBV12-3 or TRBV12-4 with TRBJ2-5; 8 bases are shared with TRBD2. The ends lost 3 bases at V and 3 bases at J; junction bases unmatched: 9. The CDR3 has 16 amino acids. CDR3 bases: TGTGCCAGCAGTTTCGCCAAAGCGGGAGTAAAAGAGACCCAGTACTTC. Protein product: CASSFAKAGVKETQYF.

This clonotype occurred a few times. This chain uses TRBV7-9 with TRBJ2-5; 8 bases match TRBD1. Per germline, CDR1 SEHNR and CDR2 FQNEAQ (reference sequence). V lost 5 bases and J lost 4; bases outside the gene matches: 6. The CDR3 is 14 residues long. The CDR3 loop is CASSPGQAVETQYF. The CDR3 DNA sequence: TGTGCCAGCAGCCCGGGACAGGCCGTAGAGACCCAGTACTTC. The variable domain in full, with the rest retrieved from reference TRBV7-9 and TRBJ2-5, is DTGVSQNPRHKITKRGQNVTFRCDPISEHNRLYWYRQTLGQGPEFLTYFQNEAQLEKSRLLSDRFSAERPKGSFSTLEIQRTEQGDSAMYLCASSPGQAVETQYFGPGTRLLVL.

The CDR3 DNA is TGTGCCAGCAGCCCGCGGGGGGGCGCTGAAGCTTTCTTT. It is translated as CASSPRGGAEAFF. This chain links TRBV21-1 with TRBJ1-1; the DNA was not compared with TRBD1, the D call given in the table. TRBV21-1 is listed as a pseudogene. The CDR3 length is 13 residues.

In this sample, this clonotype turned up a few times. CDR3 coding DNA: TGTGCCAGCAGTGAGTTTAGATTCGAGCAGTACTTC. Translation gives CASSEFRFEQYF. This chain joins TRBV2 and TRBJ2-7; D gene uncertain. The CDR3 sequence is 12 residues long. V dropped 3 bases and J dropped 6 bases, with 9 bases sitting between them. Germline CDR1 SNHLY, CDR2 FYNNEI.

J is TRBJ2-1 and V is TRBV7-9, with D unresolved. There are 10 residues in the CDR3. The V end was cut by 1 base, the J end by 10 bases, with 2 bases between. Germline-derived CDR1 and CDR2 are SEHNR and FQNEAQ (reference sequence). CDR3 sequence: CASSLDEQFF. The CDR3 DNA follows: TGTGCCAGCAGCTTAGACGAGCAGTTCTTC.

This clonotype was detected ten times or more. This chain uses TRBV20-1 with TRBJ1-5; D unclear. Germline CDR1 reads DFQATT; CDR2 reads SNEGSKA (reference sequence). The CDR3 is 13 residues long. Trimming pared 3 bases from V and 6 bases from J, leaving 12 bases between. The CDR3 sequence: CSASLQTAQPQHF. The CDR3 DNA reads TGCAGTGCTAGCCTCCAGACCGCTCAGCCCCAGCATTTT.

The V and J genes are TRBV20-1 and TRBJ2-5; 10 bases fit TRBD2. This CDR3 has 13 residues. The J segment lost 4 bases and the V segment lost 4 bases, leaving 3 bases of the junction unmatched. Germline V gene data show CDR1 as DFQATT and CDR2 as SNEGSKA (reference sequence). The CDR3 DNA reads TGCAGTGCTAAGCGGGAGGGTGCAGAGACCCAGTACTTC. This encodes CSAKREGAETQYF.

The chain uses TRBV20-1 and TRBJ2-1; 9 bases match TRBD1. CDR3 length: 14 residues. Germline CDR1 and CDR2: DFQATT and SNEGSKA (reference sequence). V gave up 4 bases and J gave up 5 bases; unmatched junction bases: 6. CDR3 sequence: CSAKDRGVHNEQFF. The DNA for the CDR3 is TGCAGTGCTAAAGACAGGGGGGTCCACAATGAGCAGTTCTTC.

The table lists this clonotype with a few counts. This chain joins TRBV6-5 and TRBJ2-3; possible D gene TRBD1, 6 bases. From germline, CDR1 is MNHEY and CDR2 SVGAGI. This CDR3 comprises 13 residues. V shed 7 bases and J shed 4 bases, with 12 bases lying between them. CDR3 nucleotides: TGTGCCAGCACTACTAAGGGGGCAGATACGCAGTATTTT. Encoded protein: CASTTKGADTQYF.

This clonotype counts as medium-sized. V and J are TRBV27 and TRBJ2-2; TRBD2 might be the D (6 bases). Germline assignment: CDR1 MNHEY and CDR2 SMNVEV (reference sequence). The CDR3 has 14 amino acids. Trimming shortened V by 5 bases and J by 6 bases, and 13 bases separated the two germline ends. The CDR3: CASSPDYFAGELFF. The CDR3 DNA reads TGTGCCAGCAGTCCGGACTATTTCGCCGGGGAGCTGTTTTTT.

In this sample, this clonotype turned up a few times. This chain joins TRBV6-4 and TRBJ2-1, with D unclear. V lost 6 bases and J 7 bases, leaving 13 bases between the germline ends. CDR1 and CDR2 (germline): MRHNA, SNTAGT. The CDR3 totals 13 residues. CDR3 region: CASSPLPTNEQFF. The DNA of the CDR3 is TGTGCCAGCAGCCCTCTCCCCACAAATGAGCAGTTCTTC.

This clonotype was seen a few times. CDR3 residues: CASSGTSHGELFF. The CDR3 region has the DNA TGTGCCAGCAGCGGGACTAGCCACGGGGAGCTGTTTTTT. The chain is built from TRBV7-9 and TRBJ2-2; 9 nucleotides align to TRBD2. The CDR3 covers 13 residues. After removal of 5 bases from V and 7 bases from J, the junction contained 2 bases not matched to a gene. CDR1 is SEHNR and CDR2 is FQNEAQ in the germline V gene (reference sequence). Complete variable domain (other parts from reference TRBV7-9 and TRBJ2-2): DTGVSQNPRHKITKRGQNVTFRCDPISEHNRLYWYRQTLGQGPEFLTYFQNEAQLEKSRLLSDRFSAERPKGSFSTLEIQRTEQGDSAMYLCASSGTSHGELFFGEGSRLTVL.

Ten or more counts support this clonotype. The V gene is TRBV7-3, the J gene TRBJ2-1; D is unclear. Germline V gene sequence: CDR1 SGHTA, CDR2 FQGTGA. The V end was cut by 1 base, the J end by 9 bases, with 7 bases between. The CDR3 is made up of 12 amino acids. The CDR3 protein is CASSLRQSEQFF. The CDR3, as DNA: TGTGCCAGCAGCTTAAGGCAGAGTGAGCAGTTCTTC. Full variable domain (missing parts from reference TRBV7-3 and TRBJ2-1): GAGVSQTPSNKVTEKGKYVELRCDPISGHTALYWYRQSLGQGPEFLIYFQGTGAADDSGLPNDRFFAVRPEGSVSTLKIQRTERGDSAVYLCASSLRQSEQFFGPGTRLTVL.

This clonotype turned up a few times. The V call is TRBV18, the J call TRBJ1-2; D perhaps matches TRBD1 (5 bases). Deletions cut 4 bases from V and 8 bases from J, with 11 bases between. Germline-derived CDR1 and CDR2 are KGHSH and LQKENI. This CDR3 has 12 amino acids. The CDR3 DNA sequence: TGTGCCAGCTCACTCAGGGAAAGCGGCTACACCTTC. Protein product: CASSLRESGYTF.

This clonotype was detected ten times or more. CDR3: CASSFAQGQSAYEQYF. CDR3 coding DNA: TGTGCCAGCAGTTTCGCCCAAGGGCAAAGCGCCTACGAGCAGTACTTC. V usage is TRBV28 and J usage is TRBJ2-7; D is unclear. The germline CDR1 and CDR2 sequences are MDHEN and SYDVKM. This CDR3 region has 16 residues. With 3 bases removed from V and 2 bases from J, the gap between germline ends came to 17 bases.

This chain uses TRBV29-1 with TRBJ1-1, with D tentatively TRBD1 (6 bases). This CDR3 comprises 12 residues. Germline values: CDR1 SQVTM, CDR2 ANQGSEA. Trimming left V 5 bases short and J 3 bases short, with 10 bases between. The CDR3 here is CSVFDRYTEAFF. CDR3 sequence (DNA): TGCAGCGTTTTCGACAGGTACACTGAAGCTTTCTTT.

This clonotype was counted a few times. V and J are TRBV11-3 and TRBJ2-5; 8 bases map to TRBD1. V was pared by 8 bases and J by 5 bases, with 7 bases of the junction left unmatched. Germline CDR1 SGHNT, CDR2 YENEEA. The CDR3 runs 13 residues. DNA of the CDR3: TGTGCCAGCTCCCCAGGGGGCGCGGAGACCCAGTACTTC. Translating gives CASSPGGAETQYF. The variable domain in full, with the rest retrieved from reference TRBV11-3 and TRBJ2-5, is EAGVVQSPRYKIIEKKQPVAFWCNPISGHNTLYWYLQNLGQGPELLIRYENEEAVDDSQLPKDRFSAERLKGVDSTLKIQPAELGDSAVYLCASSPGGAETQYFGPGTRLLVL.

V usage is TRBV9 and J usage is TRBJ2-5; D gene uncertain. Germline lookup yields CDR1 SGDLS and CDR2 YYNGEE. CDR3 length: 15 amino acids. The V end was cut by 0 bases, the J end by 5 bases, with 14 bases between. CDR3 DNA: TGTGCCAGCAGCGTAGATCTAGGTAGGCGGGAGACCCAGTACTTC. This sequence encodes CASSVDLGRRETQYF.